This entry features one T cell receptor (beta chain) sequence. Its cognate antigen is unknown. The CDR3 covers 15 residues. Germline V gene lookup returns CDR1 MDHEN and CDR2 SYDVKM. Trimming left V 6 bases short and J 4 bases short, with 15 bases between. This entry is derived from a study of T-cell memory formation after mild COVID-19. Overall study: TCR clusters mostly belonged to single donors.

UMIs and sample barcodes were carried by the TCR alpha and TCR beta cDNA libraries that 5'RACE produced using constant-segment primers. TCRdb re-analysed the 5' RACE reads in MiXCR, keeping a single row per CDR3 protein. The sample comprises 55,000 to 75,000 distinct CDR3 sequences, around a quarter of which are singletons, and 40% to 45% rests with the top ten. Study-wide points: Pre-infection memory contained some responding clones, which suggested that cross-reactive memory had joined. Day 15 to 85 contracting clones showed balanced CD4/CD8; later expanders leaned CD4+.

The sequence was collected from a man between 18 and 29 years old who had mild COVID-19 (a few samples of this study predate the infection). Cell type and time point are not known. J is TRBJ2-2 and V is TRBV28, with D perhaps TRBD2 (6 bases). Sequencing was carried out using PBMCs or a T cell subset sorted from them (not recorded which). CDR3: CASRAWGRSTGELFF. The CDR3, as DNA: TGTGCCAGCAGGGCCTGGGGGAGGTCCACCGGGGAGCTGTTTTTT. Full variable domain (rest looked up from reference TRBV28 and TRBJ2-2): DVKVTQSSRYLVKRTGEKVFLECVQDMDHENMFWYRQDPGLGLRLIYFSYDVKMKEKGDIPEGYSVSREKKERFSLILESASTNQTSMYLCASRAWGRSTGELFFGEGSRLTVL.